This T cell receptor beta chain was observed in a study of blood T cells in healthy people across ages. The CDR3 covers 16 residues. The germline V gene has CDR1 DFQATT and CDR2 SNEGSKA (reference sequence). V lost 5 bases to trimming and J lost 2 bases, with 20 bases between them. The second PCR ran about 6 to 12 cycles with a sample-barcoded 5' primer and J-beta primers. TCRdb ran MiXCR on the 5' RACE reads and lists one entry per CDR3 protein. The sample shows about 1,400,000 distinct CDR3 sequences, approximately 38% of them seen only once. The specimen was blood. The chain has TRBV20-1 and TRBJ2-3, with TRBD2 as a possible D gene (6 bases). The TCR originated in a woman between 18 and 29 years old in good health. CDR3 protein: CSAGSGGRPYTDTQYF. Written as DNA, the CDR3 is TGCAGTGCTGGGAGCGGAGGGCGCCCTTACACAGATACGCAGTATTTT.